A selection of T cell receptor beta chains follows, all from one sample in a study of regulatory T cells in long-lasting Graves disease. TCRdb re-called the multiplex PCR reads through MiXCR, storing one row per CDR3 protein. The table lists around 420,000 distinct CDR3 sequences, 15% of them singletons. The sample was also linked to a second study, of T cells in Graves' hyperthyroidism and ophthalmopathy.

The sample was peripheral blood mononuclear cells (PBMCs), taken at new diagnosis, from a patient treated with antithyroid drugs. The source is a woman in her thirties or forties with Graves disease. The CDR3 runs from the conserved cysteine through the conserved F or W. The D gene is left open where the match is weak. Not all rows give a size; the values are once, few, many and, for expanded clones, a class.

>TRBD1|TRBV30|many|TRBJ1-3
CAWSVGGGKNTIYF
TGTGCCTGGAGTGTCGGAGGGGGCAAGAACACCATATATTTT
>TRBD2|TRBV19|few|TRBJ2-1
CASWTSGMGYEQFF
TGTGCCAGTTGGACTAGCGGGATGGGCTATGAGCAGTTCTTC
>TRBD1|TRBV3-1|many|TRBJ2-1
CASSRTGSGQGYYEQFF
TGTGCCAGCAGCCGGACCGGCTCGGGACAGGGTTATTATGAGCAGTTCTTC
>-|TRBV6-5|few|TRBJ2-3
CASSYSFNPRWADTQYF
TGTGCCAGCAGTTACTCGTTTAACCCACGGTGGGCAGATACGCAGTATTTT
>TRBD1|TRBV28|many|TRBJ2-7
CASSPGTGSSYEQYF
TGTGCCAGCAGTCCCGGGACAGGAAGCTCCTACGAGCAGTACTTC
>TRBD2|TRBV12-3/TRBV12-4|many|TRBJ2-1
CASSPRTSNNEQFF
TGTGCCAGCAGTCCCCGGACTAGCAACAATGAGCAGTTCTTC
>TRBD1|TRBV3-1|-|TRBJ2-2
CASSPGRQGAYTGELFF
TGTGCCAGCAGCCCAGGGAGACAGGGGGCCTACACCGGGGAGCTGTTTTTT
>TRBD2|TRBV5-1|many|TRBJ2-1
CASREAIAGDDEQFF
TGCGCCAGCAGGGAGGCGATCGCGGGAGATGATGAGCAGTTCTTC
>TRBD2|TRBV12-3/TRBV12-4|many|TRBJ2-3
CASSWTHNLAGGNRNTQYF
TGTGCCAGCAGTTGGACCCATAACTTAGCGGGAGGGAATCGCAATACGCAGTATTTT
>TRBD1|TRBV27|many|TRBJ2-1
CASRRTRDSLYNEQFF
TGTGCCAGCAGAAGGACCCGGGACAGCCTCTACAATGAGCAGTTCTTC
>TRBD1|TRBV12-3/TRBV12-4|many|TRBJ1-3
CASRPRDRDGNTIYF
TGTGCCAGCAGGCCACGGGACAGGGACGGAAACACCATATATTTT
>TRBD2|TRBV5-5|many|TRBJ2-6
CASSLGLAGGGGANVLTF
TGTGCCAGCAGCTTGGGCCTAGCGGGAGGAGGTGGGGCCAACGTCCTGACTTTC
>-|TRBV2|once|TRBJ2-7
CASSEERDLSYEQYF
TGTGCCAGCAGTGAAGAAAGGGATTTAAGCTACGAGCAGTACTTC
>TRBD2|TRBV5-1|-|TRBJ2-7
CASNGLAGGAVYEQYF
TGCGCCAGCAACGGACTAGCGGGAGGCGCCGTCTACGAGCAGTACTTC
>-|TRBV5-5|many|TRBJ1-2
CASSGEAYYGYTF
TGTGCCAGCAGCGGAGAGGCATACTATGGCTACACCTTC
>-|TRBV6-2/TRBV6-3|few|TRBJ2-1
CASSYVGFEQFF
TGTGCCAGCAGTTACGTGGGGTTTGAGCAGTTCTTC
>TRBD1|TRBV20-1|many|TRBJ2-7
CSARGPGQGENMRGYEQYF
TGCAGTGCCCGCGGCCCGGGACAGGGGGAGAACATGAGGGGATACGAGCAGTACTTC
>-|TRBV5-4|many|TRBJ1-2
CASSLDSGVNYGYTF
TGTGCCAGCAGCTTGGACAGCGGTGTCAACTATGGCTACACCTTC
>-|TRBV12-3/TRBV12-4|many|TRBJ1-1
CASSWTAKNTEAFF
TGTGCCAGCAGTTGGACAGCCAAGAACACTGAAGCTTTCTTT
>TRBD2|TRBV7-2|many|TRBJ2-5
CASSPGLAGAGQETQYF
TGTGCCAGCAGCCCGGGACTAGCGGGAGCTGGGCAAGAGACCCAGTACTTC
>-|TRBV6-4|many|TRBJ1-6
CASSDTPSWGPDSPLHF
TGTGCCAGCAGTGACACCCCTTCGTGGGGCCCGGATTCACCCCTCCACTTT
>-|TRBV2|many|TRBJ2-2
CATRTWRGELFF
TGTGCCACCCGGACTTGGAGGGGGGAGCTGTTTTTT
>TRBD2|TRBV7-2|many|TRBJ2-3
CASSPTLASGADTQYF
TGTGCCAGCAGCCCAACGCTGGCTAGCGGAGCAGATACGCAGTATTTT
>TRBD1|TRBV19|-|TRBJ2-7
CASSIWDRDDEQYF
TGTGCCAGTAGTATTTGGGACAGGGACGACGAGCAGTACTTC
>-|TRBV28|-|TRBJ2-5
CASSLPGEAQYF
TGTGCCAGCAGTTTACCGGGAGAGGCCCAGTACTTC
>-|TRBV20-1|-|TRBJ2-1
CSARDPLRSYNEQFF
TGCAGTGCTAGAGACCCCCTGCGCTCCTACAATGAGCAGTTCTTC
>TRBD2|TRBV28|many|TRBJ2-5
CATERESRETQYF
TGTGCCACCGAGCGGGAGTCAAGGGAGACCCAGTACTTC
>TRBD2|TRBV15|many|TRBJ2-2
CATSRDGLAGGFGELFF
TGTGCCACCAGCAGAGATGGGCTAGCGGGAGGATTCGGGGAGCTGTTTTTT
>-|TRBV2|many|TRBJ2-3
CASSGPPSTDTQYF
TGTGCCAGCAGTGGCCCCCCCAGCACAGATACGCAGTATTTT
>TRBD2|TRBV24-1|-|TRBJ2-3
CATSDLSPSGSTDTQYF
TGTGCCACCAGTGATTTGTCTCCTAGCGGGAGTACAGATACGCAGTATTTT
>-|TRBV20-1|few|TRBJ2-1
CSARDWRDGEQFF
TGCAGTGCTAGAGATTGGCGCGACGGTGAGCAGTTCTTC
>TRBD2|TRBV5-1|many|TRBJ2-5
CASSLGDSGEETQYF
TGCGCCAGCAGCTTGGGTGATAGCGGGGAGGAGACCCAGTACTTC
>TRBD2|TRBV27|many|TRBJ2-2
CASGGGETGELFF
TGTGCCAGCGGGGGGGGGGAAACCGGGGAGCTGTTTTTT
>-|TRBV15|many|TRBJ2-2
CATSRDRGTVTGELFF
TGTGCCACCAGCAGAGATCGAGGGACGGTCACCGGGGAGCTGTTTTTT
>TRBD2|TRBV11-2|-|TRBJ2-1
CASSFWRGTSYGEQFF
TGTGCCAGCAGCTTCTGGCGGGGGACTAGCTACGGTGAGCAGTTCTTC
>TRBD1|TRBV12-3/TRBV12-4|many|TRBJ2-7
CASSDRESSYEQYF
TGTGCCAGCTCCGACAGGGAGAGCTCCTACGAGCAGTACTTC
>-|TRBV7-9|many|TRBJ2-7
CASSFSGRAEQYF
TGTGCCAGCAGCTTTTCCGGCAGGGCCGAGCAGTACTTC
>TRBD1|TRBV15|few|TRBJ2-7
CATSRDRGREQYF
TGTGCCACCAGCAGGGACAGGGGTCGCGAGCAGTACTTC
>-|TRBV6-2/TRBV6-3|few|TRBJ2-1
CASSYSPGQGRNEQFF
TGTGCCAGCAGTTACTCACCTGGCCAGGGACGCAATGAGCAGTTCTTC
>-|TRBV10-3|-|TRBJ1-3
CAISRSSGNTIYF
TGTGCCATCAGTCGGAGCTCTGGAAACACCATATATTTT
>-|TRBV11-3|many|TRBJ2-7
CASSLQAYEQYF
TGTGCCAGCAGCTTACAGGCTTACGAGCAGTACTTC
>-|TRBV13|many|TRBJ2-7
CASSSRRDRDPYEQYF
TGTGCCAGCAGTTCAAGACGAGACCGGGACCCCTACGAGCAGTACTTC
>TRBD2|TRBV5-6|-|TRBJ2-1
CASSLGLAIYNEQFF
TGTGCCAGCAGCTTGGGACTAGCGATTTACAATGAGCAGTTCTTC
>TRBD2|TRBV11-2|-|TRBJ2-7
CASSRNGPAGVPGGHEQYF
TGTGCCAGCAGCCGAAATGGACCAGCGGGAGTTCCCGGAGGACACGAGCAGTACTTC
>-|TRBV7-8|many|TRBJ2-7
CASSPPSVGSAYEQYF
TGTGCCAGCAGCCCCCCCAGCGTTGGGAGTGCCTACGAGCAGTACTTC
>TRBD2|TRBV29-1|few|TRBJ2-7
CSVSSGTGEQYF
TGCAGCGTTTCCAGCGGGACGGGCGAGCAGTACTTC
>-|TRBV19|-|TRBJ2-3
CASIDSGSDTQYF
TGTGCCAGTATCGACTCGGGTTCAGATACGCAGTATTTT
>-|TRBV14|few|TRBJ1-2
CASSRGATNYGYTF
TGTGCCAGCAGCCGGGGGGCAACTAACTATGGCTACACCTTC
>-|TRBV27|-|TRBJ2-7
CASSPTPRQISYEQYF
TGTGCCAGCAGTCCCACGCCGAGACAAATTTCGTACGAGCAGTACTTC
>-|TRBV20-1|-|TRBJ2-3
CSARIVGTDTQYF
TGCAGTGCTAGAATTGTGGGTACAGATACGCAGTATTTT
>TRBD2|TRBV2|many|TRBJ2-7
CASRIAGVNEQYF
TGTGCCAGCAGGATAGCGGGAGTGAACGAGCAGTACTTC